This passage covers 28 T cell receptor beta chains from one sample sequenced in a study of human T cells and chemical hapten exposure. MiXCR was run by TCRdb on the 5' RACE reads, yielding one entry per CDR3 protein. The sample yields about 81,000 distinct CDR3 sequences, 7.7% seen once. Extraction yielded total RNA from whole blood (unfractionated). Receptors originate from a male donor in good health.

The DNA for the CDR3 is TGTGCCAGCAGCCCCCAAAAGACAGGGGGACTACTCACAGATACGCAGTATTTT. Translated, it gives CASSPQKTGGLLTDTQYF. This chain connects TRBV7-7 to TRBJ2-3; 9 nucleotides line up with TRBD1. Germline V CDR1 and CDR2: SSHAT, FNYEAQ (reference sequence). V shed 5 bases and J 2 bases; nucleotides not matched to a gene: 14. The CDR3 consists of 18 residues.

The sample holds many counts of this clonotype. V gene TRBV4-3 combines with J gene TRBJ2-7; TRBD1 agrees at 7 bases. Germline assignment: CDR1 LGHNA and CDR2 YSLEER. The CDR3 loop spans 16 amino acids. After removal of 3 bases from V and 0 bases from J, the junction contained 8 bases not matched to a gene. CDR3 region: CASSHHTGDSSYEQYF. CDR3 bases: TGCGCCAGCAGCCACCACACAGGGGACAGCTCCTACGAGCAGTACTTC.

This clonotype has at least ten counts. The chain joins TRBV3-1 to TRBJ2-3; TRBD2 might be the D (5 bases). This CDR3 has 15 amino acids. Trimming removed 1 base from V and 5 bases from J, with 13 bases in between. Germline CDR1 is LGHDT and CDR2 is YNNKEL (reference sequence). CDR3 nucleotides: TGTGCCAGCAGCCAAGCGGAGAGGGTAGGAGATACGCAGTATTTT. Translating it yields CASSQAERVGDTQYF.

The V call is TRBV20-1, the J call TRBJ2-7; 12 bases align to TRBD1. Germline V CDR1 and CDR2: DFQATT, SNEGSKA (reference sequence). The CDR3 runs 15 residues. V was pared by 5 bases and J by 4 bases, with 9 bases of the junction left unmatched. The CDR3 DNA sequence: TGCAGTGCTTTACTGGGACAGGGGGCGAGGTACGAGCAGTACTTC. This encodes CSALLGQGARYEQYF.

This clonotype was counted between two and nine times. As DNA, the CDR3 is TGTGCCAGCAGCCCTACCTCACAGCTCCAGTCTGGGGCCAACGTCCTGACTTTC. It translates to CASSPTSQLQSGANVLTF. This sequence joins TRBV12-3 or TRBV12-4 and TRBJ2-6; D is uncertain. Trimming removed 6 bases from V and 1 base from J, with 19 bases in between. The CDR3 totals 18 residues.

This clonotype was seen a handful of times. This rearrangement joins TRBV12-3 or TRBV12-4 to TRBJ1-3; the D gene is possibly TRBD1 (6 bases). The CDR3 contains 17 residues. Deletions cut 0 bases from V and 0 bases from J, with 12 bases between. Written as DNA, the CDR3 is TGTGCCAGCAGTTTAGCCTTCTCAGGGGCCTCTGGAAACACCATATATTTT. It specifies CASSLAFSGASGNTIYF.

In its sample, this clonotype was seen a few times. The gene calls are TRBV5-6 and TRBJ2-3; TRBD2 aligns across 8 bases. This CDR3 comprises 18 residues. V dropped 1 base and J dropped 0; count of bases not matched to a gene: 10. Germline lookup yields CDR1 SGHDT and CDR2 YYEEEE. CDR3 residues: CASSLSGVSGISTDTQYF. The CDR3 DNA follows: TGTGCCAGCAGCTTGTCGGGGGTTAGCGGGATTAGCACAGATACGCAGTATTTT.

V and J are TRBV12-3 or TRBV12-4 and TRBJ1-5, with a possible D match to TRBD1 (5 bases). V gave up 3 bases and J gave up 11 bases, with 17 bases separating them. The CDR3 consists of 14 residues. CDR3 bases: TGTGCCAGCAGTTTGGCGGGGGAACTTATGGCCCAGCATTTT. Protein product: CASSLAGELMAQHF.

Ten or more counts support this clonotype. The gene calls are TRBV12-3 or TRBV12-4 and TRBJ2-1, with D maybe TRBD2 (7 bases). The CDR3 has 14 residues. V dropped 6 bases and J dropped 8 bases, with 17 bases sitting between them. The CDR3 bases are TGTGCCAGCAGGGGGGGGCGCTGGGTTGATGAGCAGTTCTTC. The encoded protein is CASRGGRWVDEQFF.

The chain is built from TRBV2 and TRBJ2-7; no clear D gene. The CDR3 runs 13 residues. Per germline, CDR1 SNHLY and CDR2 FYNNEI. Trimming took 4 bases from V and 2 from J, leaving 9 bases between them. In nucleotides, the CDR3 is TGTGCCAGCAGTGCCACGGACGCCTACGAGCAGTACTTC. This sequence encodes CASSATDAYEQYF.

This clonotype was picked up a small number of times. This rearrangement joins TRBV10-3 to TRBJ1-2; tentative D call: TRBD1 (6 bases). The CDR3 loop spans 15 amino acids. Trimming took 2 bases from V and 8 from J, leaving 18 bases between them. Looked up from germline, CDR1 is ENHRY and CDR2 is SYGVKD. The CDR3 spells CAISEAPTGLGGYTF. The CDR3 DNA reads TGTGCCATCAGTGAGGCCCCAACAGGGTTGGGAGGCTACACCTTC.

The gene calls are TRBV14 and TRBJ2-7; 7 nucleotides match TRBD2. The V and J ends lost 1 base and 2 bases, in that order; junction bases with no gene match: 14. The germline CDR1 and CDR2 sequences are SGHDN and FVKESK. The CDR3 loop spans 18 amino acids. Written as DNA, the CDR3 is TGTGCCAGCAGCCAAGCTCTCGACGGGGGAGGGCCTCCCTACGAGCAGTACTTC. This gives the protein CASSQALDGGGPPYEQYF.

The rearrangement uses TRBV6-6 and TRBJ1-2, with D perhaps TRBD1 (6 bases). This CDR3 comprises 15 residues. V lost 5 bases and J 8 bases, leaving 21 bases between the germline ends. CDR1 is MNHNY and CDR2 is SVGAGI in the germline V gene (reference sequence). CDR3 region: CASSPVRTDSLGYTF. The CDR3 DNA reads TGTGCCAGCAGTCCCGTCAGGACAGACTCCCTAGGCTACACCTTC.

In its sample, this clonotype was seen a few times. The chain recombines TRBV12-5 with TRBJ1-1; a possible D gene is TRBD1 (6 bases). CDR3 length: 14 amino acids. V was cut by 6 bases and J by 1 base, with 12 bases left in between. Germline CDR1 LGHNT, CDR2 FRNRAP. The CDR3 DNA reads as TGTGCTAGTGGCCAGGGACAAAGGAACACTGAAGCTTTCTTT. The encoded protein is CASGQGQRNTEAFF.

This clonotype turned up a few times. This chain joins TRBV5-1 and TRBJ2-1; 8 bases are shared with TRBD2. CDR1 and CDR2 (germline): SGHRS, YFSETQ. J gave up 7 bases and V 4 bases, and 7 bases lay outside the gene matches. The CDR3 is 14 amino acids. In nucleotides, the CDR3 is TGCGCCAGCAGCCCCCCGACTAGCGTGAATGAGCAGTTCTTC. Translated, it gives CASSPPTSVNEQFF. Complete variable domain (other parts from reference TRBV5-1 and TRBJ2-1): KAGVTQTPRYLIKTRGQQVTLSCSPISGHRSVSWYQQTPGQGLQFLFEYFSETQRNKGNFPGRFSGRQFSNSRSEMNVSTLELGDSALYLCASSPPTSVNEQFFGPGTRLTVL.

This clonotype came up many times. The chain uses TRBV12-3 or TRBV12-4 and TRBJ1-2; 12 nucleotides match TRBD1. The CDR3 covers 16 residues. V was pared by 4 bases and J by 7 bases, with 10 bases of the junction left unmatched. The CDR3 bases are TGTGCCAGCAGTTCACCGGGACAGGGGGCAATCGGTGGCTACACCTTC. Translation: CASSSPGQGAIGGYTF.

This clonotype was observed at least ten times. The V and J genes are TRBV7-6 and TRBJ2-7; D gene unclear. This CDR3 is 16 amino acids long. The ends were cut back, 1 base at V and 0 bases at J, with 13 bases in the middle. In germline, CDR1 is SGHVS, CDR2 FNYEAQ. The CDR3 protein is CASSLEATESSYEQYF. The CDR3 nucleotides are TGTGCCAGCAGCTTAGAGGCCACCGAGAGCTCCTACGAGCAGTACTTC.

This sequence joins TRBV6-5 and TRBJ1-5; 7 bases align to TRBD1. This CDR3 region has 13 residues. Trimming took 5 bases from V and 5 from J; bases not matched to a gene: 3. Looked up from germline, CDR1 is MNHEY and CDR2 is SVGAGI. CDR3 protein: CASSRQGDQPQHF. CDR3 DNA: TGTGCCAGCAGTCGACAGGGAGATCAGCCCCAGCATTTT.

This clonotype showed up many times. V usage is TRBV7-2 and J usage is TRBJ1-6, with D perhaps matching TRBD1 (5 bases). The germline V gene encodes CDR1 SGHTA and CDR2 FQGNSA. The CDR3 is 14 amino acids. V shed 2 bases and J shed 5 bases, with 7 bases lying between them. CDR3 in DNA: TGTGCCAGCAGCTTACAGGGAAATAATTCACCCCTCCACTTT. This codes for CASSLQGNNSPLHF.

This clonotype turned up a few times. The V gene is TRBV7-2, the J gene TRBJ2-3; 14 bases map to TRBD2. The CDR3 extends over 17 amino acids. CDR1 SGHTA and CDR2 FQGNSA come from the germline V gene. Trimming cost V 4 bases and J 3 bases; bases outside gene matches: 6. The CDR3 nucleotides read TGTGCCAGCAGCTCCGGGACTAGCGGGGGCATAACAGATACGCAGTATTTT. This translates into CASSSGTSGGITDTQYF.

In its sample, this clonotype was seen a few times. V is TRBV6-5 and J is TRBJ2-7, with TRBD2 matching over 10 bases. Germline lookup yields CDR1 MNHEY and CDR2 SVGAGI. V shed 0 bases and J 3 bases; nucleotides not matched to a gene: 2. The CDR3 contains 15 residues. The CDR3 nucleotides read TGTGCCAGCAGTTACTCGCCTAGCGGGAGCTACGAGCAGTACTTC. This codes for CASSYSPSGSYEQYF.

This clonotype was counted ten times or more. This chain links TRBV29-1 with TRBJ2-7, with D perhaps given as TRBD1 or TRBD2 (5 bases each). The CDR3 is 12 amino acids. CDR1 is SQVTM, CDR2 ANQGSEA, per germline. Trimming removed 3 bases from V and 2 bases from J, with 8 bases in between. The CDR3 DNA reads TGCAGCGTTGACCTGGGGGCCTACGAGCAGTACTTC. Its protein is CSVDLGAYEQYF.

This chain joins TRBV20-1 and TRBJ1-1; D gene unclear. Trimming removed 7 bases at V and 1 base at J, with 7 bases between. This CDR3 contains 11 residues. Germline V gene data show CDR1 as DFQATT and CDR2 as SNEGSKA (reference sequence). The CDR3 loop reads CSGLRNTEAFF. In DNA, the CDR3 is TGCAGTGGACTTCGGAACACTGAAGCTTTCTTT.

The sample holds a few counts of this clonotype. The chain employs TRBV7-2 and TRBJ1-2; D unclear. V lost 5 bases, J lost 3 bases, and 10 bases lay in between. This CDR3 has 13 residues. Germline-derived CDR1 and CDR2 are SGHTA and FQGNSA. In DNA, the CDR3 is TGTGCCAGCAGCGTGGACGTACACTATGGCTACACCTTC. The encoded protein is CASSVDVHYGYTF.

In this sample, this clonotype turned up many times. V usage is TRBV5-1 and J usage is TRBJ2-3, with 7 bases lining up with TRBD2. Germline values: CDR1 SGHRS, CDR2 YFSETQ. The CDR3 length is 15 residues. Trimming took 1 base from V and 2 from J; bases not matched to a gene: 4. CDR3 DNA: TGCGCCAGCAGCTTGCGTAAGCGGGACACAGATACGCAGTATTTT. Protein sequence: CASSLRKRDTDTQYF.

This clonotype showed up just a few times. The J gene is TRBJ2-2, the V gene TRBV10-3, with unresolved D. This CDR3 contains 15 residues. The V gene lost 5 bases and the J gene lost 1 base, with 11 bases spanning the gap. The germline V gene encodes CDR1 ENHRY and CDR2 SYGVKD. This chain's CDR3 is CAISPLDGNTGELFF. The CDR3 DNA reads TGTGCCATCAGTCCTCTGGACGGGAACACCGGGGAGCTGTTTTTT.

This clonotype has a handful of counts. The CDR3 protein is CASSSSIWPYEQYF. The CDR3 nucleotides read TGTGCCAGCAGTTCGTCAATTTGGCCCTACGAGCAGTACTTC. The V call is TRBV28, the J call TRBJ2-7; D gene unclear. Germline values: CDR1 MDHEN, CDR2 SYDVKM. The CDR3 length is 14 residues. Trimming removed 4 bases from V and 2 bases from J, with 12 bases in between. The full variable domain, its missing parts supplied by reference TRBV28 and TRBJ2-7, is DVKVTQSSRYLVKRTGEKVFLECVQDMDHENMFWYRQDPGLGLRLIYFSYDVKMKEKGDIPEGYSVSREKKERFSLILESASTNQTSMYLCASSSSIWPYEQYFGPGTRLTVT.

The CDR3 loop is CASGRIGIDTEAFF. The CDR3 DNA reads as TGCGCCAGTGGGCGGATAGGGATCGACACTGAAGCTTTCTTT. V is TRBV5-1 and J is TRBJ1-1; D unresolved. The germline CDR1 and CDR2 sequences are SGHRS and YFSETQ. V was trimmed by 8 bases and J by 3 bases, leaving 17 bases between them. The CDR3 runs to 14 residues. Together with reference TRBV5-1 and TRBJ1-1, the CDR3 gives the full variable domain: KAGVTQTPRYLIKTRGQQVTLSCSPISGHRSVSWYQQTPGQGLQFLFEYFSETQRNKGNFPGRFSGRQFSNSRSEMNVSTLELGDSALYLCASGRIGIDTEAFFGQGTRLTVV.